These 5 T cell receptor beta chains were sequenced from one sample in a study of CD8+CD57+ T cells in acquired aplastic anemia. CDR3 and TCR beta VDJ profiling relied on genomic DNA as the template. Each CDR3 protein is one row after TCRdb ran MiXCR on the reads. The table shows hundreds of thousands of distinct CDR3 sequences, with about a third occurring only once. Those patients picked for sequencing had displayed CD8+CD57+ cell expansion on flow cytometry. Sequencing was done on a sample of sorted CD4+, CD8+, or CD8+CD57+ T cells (not recorded which) from PBMCs. The receptors were sampled from a human donor with aplastic anemia.

Concerning this clonotype: This may be a read error, as it is one base from a much larger clone. This chain connects TRBV2 to TRBJ2-3; D is possibly TRBD1 or TRBD2 (6 bases each). CDR1 and CDR2 from the germline V gene are SNHLY and FYNNEI. Trimming left V 4 bases short and J 5 bases short, with 10 bases between. The CDR3 runs 13 residues. The DNA for the CDR3 is TGTGCCAGCAGTGGGAGGGGGGAAGATACGCAGTATTTT. Translation: CASSGRGEDTQYF.

This clonotype was detected ten times or more. The chain links TRBV2 to TRBJ1-1; D might be TRBD1 (5 bases). From germline, CDR1 is SNHLY and CDR2 FYNNEI. The CDR3 sequence is 14 residues long. V lost 0 bases, J lost 2 bases, and 7 bases lay in between. The CDR3: CASSEAGPNTEAFF. For the CDR3, the DNA is TGTGCCAGCAGTGAAGCGGGACCTAACACTGAAGCTTTCTTT.

This clonotype was counted ten times or more. The chain employs TRBV20-1 and TRBJ2-3; no clear D. The CDR3 covers 14 residues. Trimming stripped 3 bases from V and 2 bases from J, with 12 bases between. The V gene's germline CDR1 is DFQATT and CDR2 SNEGSKA (reference sequence). DNA of the CDR3: TGCAGTGCTAGTGCCATCCTCGACACAGATACGCAGTATTTT. Translated: CSASAILDTDTQYF.

The chain is built from TRBV7-2 and TRBJ1-6; D call uncertain. Trimming removed 3 bases at V and 5 bases at J, with 5 bases between. The CDR3 covers 13 residues. Germline CDR1 reads SGHTA; CDR2 reads FQGNSA. The CDR3 region has the DNA TGTGCCAGCAGCTTCCCGAATAATTCACCCCTCCACTTT. This gives the protein CASSFPNNSPLHF.

A remark on this clonotype: A read error may produce the germline difference seen at one junction end. The chain couples TRBV28 to TRBJ2-7; TRBD2 matches 9 bases. This CDR3 spans 15 amino acids. Germline CDR1 and CDR2: MDHEN and SYDVKM. The CDR3 bases are TGTGCCCGCAGTTTATTACTAGCGGGTCCCTACGAGCAGTACTTC. Protein product: CARSLLLAGPYEQYF.